Each of the 17 T cell receptor beta chains below was sequenced from the same sample in a study of blood T cells in healthy people across ages. A J-beta primer mix and a sample-barcoded 5' primer were used in a second PCR of about 7 to 12 cycles. TCRdb reprocessed the 5' RACE reads via MiXCR and lists one record per CDR3 protein. Of some 1.7 million distinct CDR3 sequences listed, about 28% were seen once; the top ten hold roughly 8.2%. Source material: blood. These receptors were collected from a young woman in good health.

The rearrangement links TRBV6-6 to TRBJ1-6, with D hard to call. Trimming pared 7 bases from V and 5 bases from J, leaving 18 bases between. This CDR3 region has 16 residues. Germline-derived CDR1 and CDR2 are MNHNY and SVGAGI (reference sequence). CDR3 nucleotide sequence: TGTGCCAGCACCAAAGGGTCCTCAGCGAATAATTCACCCCTCCACTTT. Translating gives CASTKGSSANNSPLHF.

This clonotype was counted a few times. CDR3 region: CASSLVTAEQFF. CDR3 sequence (DNA): TGTGCCAGCAGCTTAGTCACGGCGGAGCAGTTCTTC. The chain uses TRBV7-9 and TRBJ2-1; D gene uncertain. V shed 1 base and J shed 10 bases, with 8 bases lying between them. The CDR3 totals 12 residues. In germline, CDR1 is SEHNR, CDR2 FQNEAQ (reference sequence). Based on the CDR3 plus reference TRBV7-9 and TRBJ2-1, the full variable domain is DTGVSQNPRHKITKRGQNVTFRCDPISEHNRLYWYRQTLGQGPEFLTYFQNEAQLEKSRLLSDRFSAERPKGSFSTLEIQRTEQGDSAMYLCASSLVTAEQFFGPGTRLTVL.

The V call is TRBV3-1, the J call TRBJ2-1, with TRBD2 identical over 10 bases. The trim removed 0 bases at V and 8 bases at J, leaving 10 bases unmatched. The CDR3 is 17 amino acids. Germline CDR1 LGHDT, CDR2 YNNKEL (reference sequence). DNA for the CDR3: TGTGCCAGCAGCCAAGAGGGGAGCGGGAGGGCCAGGGATGAGCAGTTCTTC. Residues: CASSQEGSGRARDEQFF.

This chain joins TRBV18 and TRBJ1-2; no reliable D call. The CDR3 totals 14 residues. Germline CDR1 KGHSH, CDR2 LQKENI. Trimming left V 3 bases short and J 5 bases short, with 13 bases between. As DNA, the CDR3 is TGTGCCAGCTCACCTTTGAAAGGAAGTTATGGCTACACCTTC. It yields the protein CASSPLKGSYGYTF.

A note on this clonotype: Its ends do not fully match the called genes, so a read error is possible. The chain has TRBV27 and TRBJ2-7; 7 bases line up with TRBD2. The CDR3 runs 16 residues. Germline V gives CDR1 MNHEY, CDR2 SMNVEV (reference sequence). CDR3 region: CVSSLSWSSGAYEQYF. The CDR3 nucleotides are TGTGTCAGCAGTTTATCGTGGTCTAGCGGAGCCTACGAGCAGTACTTC.

This clonotype has just a few counts. The genes are TRBV20-1 and TRBJ2-2, with TRBD2 matching 9 bases. Germline trimming cut 0 bases from V and 1 base from J; bases unmatched to any gene: 6. Germline lookup yields CDR1 DFQATT and CDR2 SNEGSKA (reference sequence). The CDR3 is made up of 17 amino acids. The CDR3 DNA is TGCAGTGCTAGAGATAGCGGGACTAGCAGGAACACCGGGGAGCTGTTTTTT. Its translation: CSARDSGTSRNTGELFF.

Concerning this clonotype itself: At one boundary the junction diverges from the germline segment, which might be a read error. The chain links TRBV10-1 to TRBJ2-2, with D possibly being TRBD1 (5 bases). The germline CDR1 and CDR2 sequences are WNHNN and SYGVQD (reference sequence). The CDR3 covers 13 residues. The DNA for the CDR3 is TGTGCCAGCAGCGACAGGAACACCGGGGAGCTGTTTTTT. Translating gives CASSDRNTGELFF.

The genes are TRBV7-2 and TRBJ2-5; 12 positions match TRBD2. The germline CDR1 and CDR2 sequences are SGHTA and FQGNSA. V shed 5 bases, J shed 4 bases, and the junction held 8 bases outside the gene matches. The CDR3 is 16 residues long. CDR3 sequence (DNA): TGTGCCAGCAGCGCCGGACTAGCGGGGACCCGAGAGACCCAGTACTTC. Protein: CASSAGLAGTRETQYF.

This clonotype was detected a few times. V usage is TRBV6-2 or TRBV6-3 and J usage is TRBJ2-5; no reliable D call. V gave up 7 bases and J gave up 5 bases, with 8 bases separating them. The CDR3 covers 11 residues. Germline V gene lookup returns CDR1 MNHEY and CDR2 SVGEGT. The CDR3 DNA sequence: TGTGCCAGCAAATGGTCGGAGACCCAGTACTTC. Translation gives CASKWSETQYF.

The chain carries TRBV28 and TRBJ2-1; 9 bases are shared with TRBD2. Germline V gives CDR1 MDHEN, CDR2 SYDVKM. The CDR3 sequence is 16 residues long. Trimming removed 7 bases from V and 9 bases from J; junction bases left unmatched: 16. The CDR3 here is CASTNHLAGSGSEQFF. CDR3 coding DNA: TGTGCCAGCACAAATCATCTAGCGGGATCGGGATCTGAGCAGTTCTTC. Looking up the rest from reference TRBV28 and TRBJ2-1 gives the full variable domain: DVKVTQSSRYLVKRTGEKVFLECVQDMDHENMFWYRQDPGLGLRLIYFSYDVKMKEKGDIPEGYSVSREKKERFSLILESASTNQTSMYLCASTNHLAGSGSEQFFGPGTRLTVL.

This chain links TRBV7-2 with TRBJ2-7, with D possibly matching TRBD1 (5 bases). Germline CDR1 and CDR2: SGHTA and FQGNSA. The CDR3 is 14 residues long. Deletions cut 1 base from V and 7 bases from J, with 14 bases between. The CDR3 sequence is CASSLGPLAGEQYF. The DNA for the CDR3 is TGTGCCAGCAGCTTAGGACCGCTGGCAGGGGAGCAGTACTTC.

This rearrangement joins TRBV7-9 to TRBJ1-1; D perhaps matches TRBD1 (5 bases). Trimming pared 4 bases from V and 5 bases from J, leaving 14 bases between. Germline V gives CDR1 SEHNR, CDR2 FQNEAQ (reference sequence). This CDR3 comprises 14 residues. The CDR3 loop reads CASSSSGWGTEAFF. The CDR3 DNA is TGTGCCAGCAGCTCCTCCGGATGGGGGACTGAAGCTTTCTTT. The complete variable domain, with remaining parts taken from reference TRBV7-9 and TRBJ1-1, reads DTGVSQNPRHKITKRGQNVTFRCDPISEHNRLYWYRQTLGQGPEFLTYFQNEAQLEKSRLLSDRFSAERPKGSFSTLEIQRTEQGDSAMYLCASSSSGWGTEAFFGQGTRLTVV.

V usage is TRBV2 and J usage is TRBJ2-4, with TRBD2 as a possible D gene (6 bases). Judging by the DNA end, TRBJ2-7 fits better; the J call may be wrong. In germline, CDR1 is SNHLY, CDR2 FYNNEI. The CDR3 covers 12 residues. The CDR3 bases are TGTGCCAGCAGGGGGGACTTGAGCGAGCAGTACTTC. Its protein product is CASRGDLSEQYF.

The gene calls are TRBV3-1 and TRBJ2-3; the D is unclear. Germline V lookup: CDR1 LGHDT, CDR2 YNNKEL (reference sequence). With 4 bases removed from V and 6 bases from J, the gap between germline ends came to 14 bases. This CDR3 is 14 amino acids long. CDR3: CASSPHGETDTQYF. The DNA of the CDR3 is TGTGCCAGCAGCCCACACGGAGAAACCGATACGCAGTATTTT.

This sequence joins TRBV29-1 and TRBJ2-3; no definite D call. Trimming took off 6 bases at V and 5 bases at J, with 15 bases between the two ends. Germline loops: CDR1 SQVTM, CDR2 ANQGSEA. The CDR3 runs to 13 residues. The CDR3: CSVRPRLGDTQYF. Here the CDR3 DNA reads TGCAGCGTCCGGCCCCGGCTAGGAGATACGCAGTATTTT.

This clonotype was seen ten or more times. This CDR3 is CASSQVSGRGEQYF. As DNA, the CDR3 is TGTGCCAGCAGCCAAGTTAGCGGGAGAGGCGAGCAGTACTTC. V usage is TRBV3-1 and J usage is TRBJ2-7; 9 positions match TRBD2. CDR1 and CDR2 from the germline V gene are LGHDT and YNNKEL (reference sequence). V shed 1 base, J shed 6 bases, and the junction held 4 bases outside the gene matches. CDR3 size: 14 residues.

This clonotype appeared many times. The chain links TRBV24-1 to TRBJ2-1; D gene ambiguous. CDR3 length: 12 residues. From germline, CDR1 is KGHDR and CDR2 SFDVKD. V dropped 5 bases and J dropped 4 bases, with 5 bases sitting between them. The CDR3 nucleotides read TGTGCCACCAGTGTCGGGTACAATGAGCAGTTCTTC. It yields the protein CATSVGYNEQFF.